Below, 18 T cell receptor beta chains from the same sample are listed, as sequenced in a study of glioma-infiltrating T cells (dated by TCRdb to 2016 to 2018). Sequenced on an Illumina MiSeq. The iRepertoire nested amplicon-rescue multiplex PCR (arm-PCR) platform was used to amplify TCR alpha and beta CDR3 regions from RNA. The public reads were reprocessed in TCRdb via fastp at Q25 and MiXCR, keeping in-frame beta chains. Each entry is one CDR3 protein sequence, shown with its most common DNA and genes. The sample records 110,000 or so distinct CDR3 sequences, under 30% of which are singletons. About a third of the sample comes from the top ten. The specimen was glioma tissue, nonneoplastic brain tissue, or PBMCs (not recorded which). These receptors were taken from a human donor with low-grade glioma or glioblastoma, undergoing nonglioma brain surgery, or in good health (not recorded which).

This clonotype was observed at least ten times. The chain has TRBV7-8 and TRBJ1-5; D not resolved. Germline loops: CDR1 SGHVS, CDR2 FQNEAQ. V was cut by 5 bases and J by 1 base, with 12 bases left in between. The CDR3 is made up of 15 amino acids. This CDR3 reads CASSSSGSSNQPQHF. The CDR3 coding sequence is TGTGCCAGCAGCAGTTCGGGCTCGAGCAATCAGCCCCAGCATTTT.

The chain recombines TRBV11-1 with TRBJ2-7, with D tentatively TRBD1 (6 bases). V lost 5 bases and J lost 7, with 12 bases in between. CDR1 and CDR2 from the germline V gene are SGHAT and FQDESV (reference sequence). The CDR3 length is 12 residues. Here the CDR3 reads CASSPDSNEQYF. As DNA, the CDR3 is TGTGCCAGCAGCCCGGACAGTAATGAGCAGTACTTC.

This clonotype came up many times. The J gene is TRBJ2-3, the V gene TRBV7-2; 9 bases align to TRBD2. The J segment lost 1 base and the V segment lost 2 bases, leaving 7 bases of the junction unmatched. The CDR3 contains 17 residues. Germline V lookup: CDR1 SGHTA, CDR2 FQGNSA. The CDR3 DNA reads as TGTGCCAGCAGCTTAACCGGCGGGGGGGCGCGCACAGATACGCAGTATTTT. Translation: CASSLTGGGARTDTQYF.

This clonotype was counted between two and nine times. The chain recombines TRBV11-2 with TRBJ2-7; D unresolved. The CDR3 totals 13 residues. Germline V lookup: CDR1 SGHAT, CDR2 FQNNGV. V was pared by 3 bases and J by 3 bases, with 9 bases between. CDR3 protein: CASSFTGNYEQYF. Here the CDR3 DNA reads TGTGCCAGCAGCTTCACGGGTAACTACGAGCAGTACTTC.

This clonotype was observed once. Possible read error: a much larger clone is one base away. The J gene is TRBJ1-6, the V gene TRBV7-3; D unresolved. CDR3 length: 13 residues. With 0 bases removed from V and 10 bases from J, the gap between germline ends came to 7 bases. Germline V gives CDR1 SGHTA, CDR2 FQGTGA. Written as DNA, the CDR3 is TGTGCCAGCAGCTTAACTCTTAAATCACCCCTCCACTTT. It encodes CASSLTLKSPLHF. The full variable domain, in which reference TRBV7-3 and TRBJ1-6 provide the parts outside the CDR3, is GAGVSQTPSNKVTEKGKYVELRCDPISGHTALYWYRQSLGQGPEFLIYFQGTGAADDSGLPNDRFFAVRPEGSVSTLKIQRTERGDSAVYLCASSLTLKSPLHFGNGTRLTVT.

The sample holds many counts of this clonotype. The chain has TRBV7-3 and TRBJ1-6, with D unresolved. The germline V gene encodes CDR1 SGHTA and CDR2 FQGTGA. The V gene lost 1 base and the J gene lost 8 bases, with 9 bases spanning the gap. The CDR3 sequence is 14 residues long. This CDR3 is CASSLKGLDSPLHF. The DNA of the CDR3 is TGTGCCAGCAGCTTAAAGGGATTGGATTCACCCCTCCACTTT.

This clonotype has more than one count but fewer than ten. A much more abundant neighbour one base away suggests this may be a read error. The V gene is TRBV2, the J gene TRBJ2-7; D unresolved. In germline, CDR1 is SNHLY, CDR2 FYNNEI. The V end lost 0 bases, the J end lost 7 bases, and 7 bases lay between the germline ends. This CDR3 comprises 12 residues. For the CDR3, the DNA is TGTGCCAGCAGTGAAGCGCAGATAGAGCAGTACTTC. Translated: CASSEAQIEQYF.

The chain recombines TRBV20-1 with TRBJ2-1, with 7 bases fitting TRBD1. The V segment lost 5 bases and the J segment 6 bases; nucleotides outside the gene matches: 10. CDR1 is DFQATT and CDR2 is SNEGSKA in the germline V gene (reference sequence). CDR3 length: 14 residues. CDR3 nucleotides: TGCAGTGCTCCCGGGACAGTGACTACCAATGAGCAGTTCTTC. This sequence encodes CSAPGTVTTNEQFF.

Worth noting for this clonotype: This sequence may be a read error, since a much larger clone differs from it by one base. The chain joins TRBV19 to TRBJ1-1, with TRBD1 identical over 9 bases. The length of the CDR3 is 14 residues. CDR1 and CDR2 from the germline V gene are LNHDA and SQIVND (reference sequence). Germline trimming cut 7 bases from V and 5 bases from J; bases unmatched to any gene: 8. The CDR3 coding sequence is TGTGCCAGTAATCTGGACAGGGGCGGGACTGAAGCTTTCTTT. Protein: CASNLDRGGTEAFF.

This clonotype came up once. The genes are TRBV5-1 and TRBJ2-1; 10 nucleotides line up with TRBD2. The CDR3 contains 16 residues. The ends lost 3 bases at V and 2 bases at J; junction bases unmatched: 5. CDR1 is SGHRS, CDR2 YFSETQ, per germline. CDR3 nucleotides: TGCGCCAGCAGCTCGGGACTAGCGAGTCCCTACAATGAGCAGTTCTTC. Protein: CASSSGLASPYNEQFF.

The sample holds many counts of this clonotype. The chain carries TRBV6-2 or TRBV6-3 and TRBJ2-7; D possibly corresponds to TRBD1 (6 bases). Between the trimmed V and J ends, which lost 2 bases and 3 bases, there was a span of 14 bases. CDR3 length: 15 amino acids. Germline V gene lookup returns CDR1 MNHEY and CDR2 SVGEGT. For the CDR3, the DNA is TGTGCCAGCAGTTACAAACATTGGACAGACTACGAGCAGTACTTC. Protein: CASSYKHWTDYEQYF.

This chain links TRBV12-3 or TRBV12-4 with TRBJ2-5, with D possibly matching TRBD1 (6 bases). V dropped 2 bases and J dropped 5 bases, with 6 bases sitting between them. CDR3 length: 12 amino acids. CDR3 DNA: TGTGCCAGCAGTTTAAGGGGGGAGACCCAGTACTTC. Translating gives CASSLRGETQYF.

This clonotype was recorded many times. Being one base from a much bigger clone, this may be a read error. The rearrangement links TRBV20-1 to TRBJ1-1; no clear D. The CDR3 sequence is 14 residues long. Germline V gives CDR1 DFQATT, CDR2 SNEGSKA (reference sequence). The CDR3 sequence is CNAGPQRMNTEAFF. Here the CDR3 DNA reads TGCAATGCTGGCCCACAGAGAATGAACACTGAAGCTTTCTTT.

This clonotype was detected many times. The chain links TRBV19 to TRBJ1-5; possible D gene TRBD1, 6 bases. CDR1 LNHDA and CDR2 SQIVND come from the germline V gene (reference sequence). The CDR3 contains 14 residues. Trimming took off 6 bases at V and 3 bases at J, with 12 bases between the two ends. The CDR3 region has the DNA TGTGCCAGTAGGACAGGTATCTACAATCAGCCCCAGCATTTT. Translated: CASRTGIYNQPQHF.

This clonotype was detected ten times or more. The CDR3 sequence is CASGVLMGTAEQYF. DNA for the CDR3: TGTGCCAGCGGGGTCCTCATGGGGACTGCCGAGCAGTACTTC. The chain carries TRBV7-2 and TRBJ2-7; D may be TRBD2 (6 bases). This CDR3 has 14 residues. Trimming removed 8 bases at V and 6 bases at J, with 20 bases between. Germline assignment: CDR1 SGHTA and CDR2 FQGNSA.

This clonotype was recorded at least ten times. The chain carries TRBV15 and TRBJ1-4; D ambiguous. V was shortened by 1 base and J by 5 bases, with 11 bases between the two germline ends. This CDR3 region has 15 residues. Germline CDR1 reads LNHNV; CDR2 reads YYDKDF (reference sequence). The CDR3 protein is CATSRVGSGNEKLFF. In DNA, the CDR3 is TGTGCCACCAGCAGAGTTGGGTCGGGGAATGAAAAACTGTTTTTT.

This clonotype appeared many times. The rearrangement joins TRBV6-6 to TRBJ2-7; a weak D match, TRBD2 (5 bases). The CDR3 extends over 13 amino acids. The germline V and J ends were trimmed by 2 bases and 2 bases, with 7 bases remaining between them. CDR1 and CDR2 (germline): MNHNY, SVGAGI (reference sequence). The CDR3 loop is CASSYPGTYEQYF. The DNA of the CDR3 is TGTGCCAGCAGTTACCCCGGGACCTACGAGCAGTACTTC.

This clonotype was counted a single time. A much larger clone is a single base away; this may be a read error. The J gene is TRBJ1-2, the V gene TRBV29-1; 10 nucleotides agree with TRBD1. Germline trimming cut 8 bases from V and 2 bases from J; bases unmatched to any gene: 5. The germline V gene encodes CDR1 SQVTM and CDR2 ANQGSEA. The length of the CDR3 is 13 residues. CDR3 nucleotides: TGCAGCATTTGGACAGGGGGGAACTATGGCTACACCTTC. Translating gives CSIWTGGNYGYTF.